This T cell receptor (beta chain) was identified during a study of control samples from healthy donors and cancer patients. Germline loops: CDR1 MNHEY, CDR2 SVGEGT. V was trimmed by 2 bases and J by 1 base, leaving 14 bases between them. The CDR3 consists of 16 residues. Method: immunoSEQ multiplex PCR; TCRdb's copy keeps in-frame clones and lacks some. The table records about 180,000 clones, around 94% of them present only once. The sequenced material came from blood. The J gene is TRBJ1-1, the V gene TRBV6-2 or TRBV6-3, with TRBD1 as a possible D gene (6 bases). This clonotype was obtained from a woman in her late teens or twenties in good health. The CDR3 reads CASSYVGGAGNTEAFF. The CDR3 DNA sequence: TGTGCCAGCAGTTACGTCGGGGGCGCGGGGAACACTGAAGCTTTCTTT.